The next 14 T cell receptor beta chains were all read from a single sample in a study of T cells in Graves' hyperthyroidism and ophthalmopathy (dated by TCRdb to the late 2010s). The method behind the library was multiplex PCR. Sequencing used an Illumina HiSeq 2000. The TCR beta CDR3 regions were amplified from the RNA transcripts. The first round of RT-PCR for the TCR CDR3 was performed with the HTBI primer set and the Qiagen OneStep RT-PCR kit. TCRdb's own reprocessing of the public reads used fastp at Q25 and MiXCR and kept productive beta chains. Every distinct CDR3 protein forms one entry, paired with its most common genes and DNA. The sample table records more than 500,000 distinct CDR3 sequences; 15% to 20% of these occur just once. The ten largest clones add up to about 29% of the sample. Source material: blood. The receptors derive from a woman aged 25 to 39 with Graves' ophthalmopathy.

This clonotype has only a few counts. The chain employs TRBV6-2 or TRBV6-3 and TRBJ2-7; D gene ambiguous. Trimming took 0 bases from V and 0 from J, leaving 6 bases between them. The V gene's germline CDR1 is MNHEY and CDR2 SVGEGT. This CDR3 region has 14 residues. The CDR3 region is CASSYSTYSYEQYF. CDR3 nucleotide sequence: TGTGCCAGCAGTTACTCGACCTACTCCTACGAGCAGTACTTC.

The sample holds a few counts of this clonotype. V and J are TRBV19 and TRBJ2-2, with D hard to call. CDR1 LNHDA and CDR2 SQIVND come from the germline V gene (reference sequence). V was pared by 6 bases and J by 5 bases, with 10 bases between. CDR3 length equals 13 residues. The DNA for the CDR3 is TGTGCCAGTAGCCTAGAGGATACCGGGGAGCTGTTTTTT. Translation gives CASSLEDTGELFF.

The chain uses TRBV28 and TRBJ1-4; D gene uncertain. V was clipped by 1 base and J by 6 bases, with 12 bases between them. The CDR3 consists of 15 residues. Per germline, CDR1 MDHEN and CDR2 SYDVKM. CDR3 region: CASSLSPGLHEKLFF. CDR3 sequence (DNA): TGTGCCAGCAGTTTATCCCCGGGTTTGCATGAAAAACTGTTTTTT.

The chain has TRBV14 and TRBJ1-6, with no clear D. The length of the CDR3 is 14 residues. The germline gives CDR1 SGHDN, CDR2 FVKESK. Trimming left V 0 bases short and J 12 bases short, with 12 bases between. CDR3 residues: CASSQDLGQLPLHF. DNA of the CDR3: TGTGCCAGCAGCCAAGATCTGGGTCAGCTACCCCTCCACTTT.

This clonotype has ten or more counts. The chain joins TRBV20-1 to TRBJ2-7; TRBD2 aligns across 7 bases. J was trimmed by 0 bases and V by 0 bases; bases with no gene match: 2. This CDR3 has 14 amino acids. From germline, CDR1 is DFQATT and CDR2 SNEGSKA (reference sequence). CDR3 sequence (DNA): TGCAGTGCTAGAGAAGGCGGGAGCTCCTACGAGCAGTACTTC. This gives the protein CSAREGGSSYEQYF.

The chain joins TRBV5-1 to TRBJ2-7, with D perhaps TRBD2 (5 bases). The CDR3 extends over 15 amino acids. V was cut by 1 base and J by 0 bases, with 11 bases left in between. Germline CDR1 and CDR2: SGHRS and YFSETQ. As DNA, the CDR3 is TGCGCCAGCAGCTTGAACCCCGGAGGCTCCTACGAGCAGTACTTC. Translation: CASSLNPGGSYEQYF.

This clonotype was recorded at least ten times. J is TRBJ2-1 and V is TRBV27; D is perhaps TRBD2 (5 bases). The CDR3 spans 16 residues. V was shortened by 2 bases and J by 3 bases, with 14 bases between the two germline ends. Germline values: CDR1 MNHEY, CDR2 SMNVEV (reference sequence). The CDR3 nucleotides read TGTGCCAGCAGTTTAGGAGGTGCGGTAGGCTACAATGAGCAGTTCTTC. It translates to CASSLGGAVGYNEQFF.

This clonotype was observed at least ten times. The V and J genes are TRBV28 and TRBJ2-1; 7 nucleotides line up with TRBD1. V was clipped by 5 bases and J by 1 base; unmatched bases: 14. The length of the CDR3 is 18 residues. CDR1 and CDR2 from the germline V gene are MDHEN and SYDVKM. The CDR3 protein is CASSPYGQDGRSYNEQFF. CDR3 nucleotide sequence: TGTGCCAGCAGTCCGTACGGACAGGACGGCAGGTCCTACAATGAGCAGTTCTTC.

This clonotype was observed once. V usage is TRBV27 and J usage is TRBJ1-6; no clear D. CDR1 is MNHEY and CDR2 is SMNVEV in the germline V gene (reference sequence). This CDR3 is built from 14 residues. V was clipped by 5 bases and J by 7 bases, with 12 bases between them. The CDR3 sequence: CASSIVPWNSPLHF. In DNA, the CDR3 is TGTGCCAGCAGTATCGTCCCTTGGAATTCACCCCTCCACTTT.

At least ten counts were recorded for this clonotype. The CDR3 loop reads CAWNRRITDTQYF. The CDR3 coding sequence is TGTGCCTGGAACAGGCGGATCACAGATACGCAGTATTTT. The rearrangement uses TRBV30 and TRBJ2-3; weak D call: TRBD1 (5 bases). Germline CDR1 and CDR2: GTSNPN and SVGIG (reference sequence). The CDR3 totals 13 residues. Trimming shortened V by 4 bases and J by 2 bases, and 10 bases separated the two germline ends.

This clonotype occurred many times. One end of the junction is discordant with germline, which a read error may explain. The CDR3 reads CASSYVRGNEQFF. CDR3 sequence (DNA): TGTGCTAGCAGCTATGTGCGGGGTAATGAGCAGTTCTTC. The chain has TRBV7-7 and TRBJ2-1; a possible D gene is TRBD2 (6 bases). The CDR3 runs to 13 residues. In germline, CDR1 is SSHAT, CDR2 FNYEAQ (reference sequence). The full variable domain, with the rest looked up from reference TRBV7-7 and TRBJ2-1, is GAGVSQSPRYKVTKRGQDVTLRCDPISSHATLYWYQQALGQGPEFLTYFNYEAQPDKSGLPSDRFSAERPEGSISTLTIQRTEQRDSAMYRCASSYVRGNEQFFGPGTRLTVL.

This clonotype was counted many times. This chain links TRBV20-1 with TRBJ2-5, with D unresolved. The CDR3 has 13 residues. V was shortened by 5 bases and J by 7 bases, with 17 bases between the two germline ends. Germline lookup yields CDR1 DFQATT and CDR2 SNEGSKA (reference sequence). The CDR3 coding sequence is TGCAGTGCTGGCGGACCCGGCCGAGGGACCCAGTACTTC. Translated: CSAGGPGRGTQYF.

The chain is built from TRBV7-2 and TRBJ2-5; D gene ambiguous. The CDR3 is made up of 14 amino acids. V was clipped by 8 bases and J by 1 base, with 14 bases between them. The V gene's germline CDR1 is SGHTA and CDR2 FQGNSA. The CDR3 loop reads CASRTAHGQETQYF. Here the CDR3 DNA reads TGTGCCAGCCGCACAGCCCACGGCCAAGAGACCCAGTACTTC. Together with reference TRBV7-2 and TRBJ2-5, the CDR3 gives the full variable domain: GAGVSQSPSNKVTEKGKDVELRCDPISGHTALYWYRQSLGQGLEFLIYFQGNSAPDKSGLPSDRFSAERTGGSVSTLTIQRTQQEDSAVYLCASRTAHGQETQYFGPGTRLLVL.

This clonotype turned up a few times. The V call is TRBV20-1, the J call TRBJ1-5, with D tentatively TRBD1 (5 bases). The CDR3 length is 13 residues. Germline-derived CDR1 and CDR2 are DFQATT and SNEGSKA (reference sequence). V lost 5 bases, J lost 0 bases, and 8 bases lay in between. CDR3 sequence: CSASRGSNQPQHF. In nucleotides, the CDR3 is TGCAGTGCTTCTAGGGGTAGCAATCAGCCCCAGCATTTT.